The 21 T cell receptor beta chains given below trace back to one sample, sequenced in a study of CD8 T cells in Susac syndrome. cDNA came from about 0.51 to 1 ug RNA primed by random hexamers. Using its own MiXCR run on the immunoSEQ multiplex PCR reads, TCRdb lists one record per CDR3 protein. The sample lists 130,000 to 150,000 distinct CDR3 sequences; approximately 93% were seen once. Sequencing was carried out using CD4+ T cells from PBMCs. These receptors all stem from a human donor in good health.

This chain links TRBV12-3 or TRBV12-4 with TRBJ2-3; 7 bases are a match to TRBD2. This CDR3 has 15 amino acids. V dropped 3 bases and J dropped 0; count of bases not matched to a gene: 3. Written as DNA, the CDR3 is TGTGCCAGCAGTTTGGGACTATCTAGCACAGATACGCAGTATTTT. Its protein is CASSLGLSSTDTQYF.

In its sample, this clonotype was seen once. The chain couples TRBV13 to TRBJ1-4, with 7 positions matching TRBD1. The CDR3 contains 16 residues. Germline loops: CDR1 PRHDT, CDR2 FYEKMQ (reference sequence). The V gene end was trimmed by 5 bases and the J gene end by 3 bases; junction bases not matched to a gene: 9. CDR3 nucleotide sequence: TGTGCCAGCAGCCGACGACAGGGCTGGGCTAATGAAAAACTGTTTTTT. Translating gives CASSRRQGWANEKLFF.

The genes are TRBV19 and TRBJ1-2, with 11 bases aligning to TRBD1. Unmatched junction bases numbered 3, after V lost 6 bases and J lost 6 bases. Germline-derived CDR1 and CDR2 are LNHDA and SQIVND (reference sequence). The CDR3 sequence is 13 residues long. CDR3 nucleotides: TGTGCCAGTAGCGTGGACAGGGGGCATGGCTACACCTTC. This gives the protein CASSVDRGHGYTF.

The V and J genes are TRBV7-2 and TRBJ2-2, with a weak D call TRBD1 (6 bases). Germline CDR1 reads SGHTA; CDR2 reads FQGNSA. CDR3 length: 13 residues. V was shortened by 5 bases and J by 7 bases, with 11 bases between the two germline ends. CDR3 sequence (DNA): TGTGCCAGCAGCGAACAGGGATACGGGGAGCTGTTTTTT. This gives the protein CASSEQGYGELFF.

The rearrangement links TRBV20-1 to TRBJ2-3, with 14 bases aligning to TRBD2. V was pared by 1 base and J by 4 bases, with 16 bases of the junction left unmatched. Germline CDR1 is DFQATT and CDR2 is SNEGSKA (reference sequence). The CDR3 spans 20 residues. This CDR3 is CSARARSGTSGSRNADTQYF. The CDR3 bases are TGCAGTGCTAGAGCTCGTTCCGGGACTAGCGGGAGCAGGAACGCAGATACGCAGTATTTT.

The V and J genes are TRBV7-3 and TRBJ2-3; TRBD1 agrees at 9 bases. V lost 2 bases and J lost 3; bases outside the gene matches: 3. Germline CDR1 SGHTA, CDR2 FQGTGA. This CDR3 spans 15 amino acids. The CDR3 reads CASSLAGTGTDTQYF. In DNA form, the CDR3 reads TGTGCCAGCAGCTTAGCCGGGACAGGGACAGATACGCAGTATTTT. The full variable domain, completed using reference TRBV7-3 and TRBJ2-3, is GAGVSQTPSNKVTEKGKYVELRCDPISGHTALYWYRQSLGQGPEFLIYFQGTGAADDSGLPNDRFFAVRPEGSVSTLKIQRTERGDSAVYLCASSLAGTGTDTQYFGPGTRLTVL.

This rearrangement joins TRBV19 to TRBJ1-2, with D unresolved. The V gene lost 1 base and the J gene lost 7 bases, with 10 bases spanning the gap. The germline V gene encodes CDR1 LNHDA and CDR2 SQIVND (reference sequence). The CDR3 is 13 residues long. CDR3 in DNA: TGTGCCAGTAGTATAGCGCGTCAAGGTGGCTACACCTTC. It is translated as CASSIARQGGYTF.

The chain has TRBV30 and TRBJ1-5, with D tentatively TRBD1 (6 bases). The germline V gene has CDR1 GTSNPN and CDR2 SVGIG (reference sequence). The CDR3 totals 13 residues. V was clipped by 2 bases and J by 6 bases, with 11 bases between them. CDR3 bases: TGTGCCTGGAGTACCAGGGGAGGTCAGCCCCAGCATTTT. This sequence encodes CAWSTRGGQPQHF.

The chain employs TRBV11-2 and TRBJ2-2; TRBD1 agrees at 7 bases. The V gene's germline CDR1 is SGHAT and CDR2 FQNNGV. J was trimmed by 1 base and V by 4 bases; bases with no gene match: 6. CDR3 length equals 16 residues. The CDR3 coding sequence is TGTGCCAGCAGCTCCCCGCGGACAGGGAACACCGGGGAGCTGTTTTTT. It codes for CASSSPRTGNTGELFF.

The chain links TRBV7-9 to TRBJ1-1, with 9 bases that match TRBD1. The V and J ends lost 3 bases and 4 bases, in that order; junction bases with no gene match: 6. Germline CDR1 is SEHNR and CDR2 is FQNEAQ (reference sequence). This CDR3 is 15 amino acids long. The CDR3 DNA reads as TGTGCCAGCAGCTTGCCCGACAGGGGGTTCACTGAAGCTTTCTTT. Its protein is CASSLPDRGFTEAFF.

This clonotype was seen a single time. The chain joins TRBV30 to TRBJ2-5, with no clear D. The germline CDR1 and CDR2 sequences are GTSNPN and SVGIG (reference sequence). This CDR3 has 11 amino acids. Trimming left V 5 bases short and J 5 bases short, with 9 bases between. The CDR3 nucleotides read TGTGCCTGGGCCGCTCAGGAGACCCAGTACTTC. This codes for CAWAAQETQYF.

This chain connects TRBV29-1 to TRBJ1-2; D gene uncertain. Deletions cut 4 bases from V and 2 bases from J, with 8 bases between. CDR1 and CDR2 (germline): SQVTM, ANQGSEA. The CDR3 extends over 12 amino acids. The CDR3 sequence is CSVARQNYGYTF. The CDR3 nucleotides are TGCAGCGTTGCCCGACAAAACTATGGCTACACCTTC.

This clonotype has a single count. The V and J genes are TRBV9 and TRBJ2-7; 10 positions agree with TRBD2. V was clipped by 4 bases and J by 5 bases; unmatched bases: 15. CDR3 size: 17 residues. Germline CDR1 SGDLS, CDR2 YYNGEE. CDR3 sequence: CASSPQVAGGFRDEQYF. CDR3 DNA sequence: TGTGCCAGCAGCCCCCAAGTAGCGGGAGGTTTTCGGGACGAGCAGTACTTC. The entire variable domain, with the rest obtained from reference TRBV9 and TRBJ2-7, is as follows: DSGVTQTPKHLITATGQRVTLRCSPRSGDLSVYWYQQSLDQGLQFLIQYYNGEERAKGNILERFSAQQFPDLHSELNLSSLELGDSALYFCASSPQVAGGFRDEQYFGPGTRLTVT.

The chain joins TRBV19 to TRBJ2-2; D perhaps matches TRBD1 (5 bases). The CDR3 sequence is 15 residues long. Trimming left V 7 bases short and J 1 base short, with 13 bases between. Germline V gene data show CDR1 as LNHDA and CDR2 as SQIVND (reference sequence). The CDR3 here is CASNRWGQNTGELFF. CDR3 DNA sequence: TGTGCCAGTAATAGGTGGGGCCAGAACACCGGGGAGCTGTTTTTT.

This clonotype was recorded only once. The chain carries TRBV28 and TRBJ2-2, with D unresolved. The V end was cut by 7 bases, the J end by 1 base, with 10 bases between. The length of the CDR3 is 14 residues. The germline V gene encodes CDR1 MDHEN and CDR2 SYDVKM. Written as DNA, the CDR3 is TGTGCCAGCAAAACCGCAGGGAACACCGGGGAGCTGTTTTTT. It codes for CASKTAGNTGELFF.

The chain links TRBV14 to TRBJ2-7; D gene ambiguous. Deletions cut 0 bases from V and 8 bases from J, with 14 bases between. The CDR3 spans 14 residues. In germline, CDR1 is SGHDN, CDR2 FVKESK. The CDR3 region is CASSQDLRGTKQYF. For the CDR3, the DNA is TGTGCCAGCAGCCAAGATCTTCGAGGAACAAAGCAGTACTTC.

The chain couples TRBV29-1 to TRBJ2-1, with D tentatively TRBD1 (6 bases). Germline CDR1 reads SQVTM; CDR2 reads ANQGSEA. The CDR3 is made up of 17 amino acids. V was trimmed by 0 bases and J by 4 bases, leaving 19 bases between them. CDR3 sequence: CSVEDWVTGNLYNEQFF. The CDR3 DNA reads as TGCAGCGTTGAAGATTGGGTGACAGGCAACCTTTACAATGAGCAGTTCTTC.

In DNA form, the CDR3 reads TGCAGTGCACAGGCGATCTCCTATAATTCACCCCTCCACTTT. Residues: CSAQAISYNSPLHF. The chain uses TRBV20-1 and TRBJ1-6, with D possibly TRBD1 on 5 matching bases. There are 14 residues in the CDR3. Trimming cost V 6 bases and J 0 bases, with 9 bases left between them. Germline assignment: CDR1 DFQATT and CDR2 SNEGSKA (reference sequence).

This clonotype appeared a single time. The rearrangement links TRBV30 to TRBJ1-1, with D possibly TRBD1 on 5 matching bases. This CDR3 comprises 18 residues. Looked up from germline, CDR1 is GTSNPN and CDR2 is SVGIG (reference sequence). Trimming stripped 1 base from V and 0 bases from J, with 21 bases between. Here the CDR3 reads CAWSGTRGGYLVNTEAFF. As DNA, the CDR3 is TGTGCCTGGAGTGGAACAAGGGGTGGGTATTTGGTGAACACTGAAGCTTTCTTT. Full variable domain (remainder filled in from reference TRBV30 and TRBJ1-1): SQTIHQWPATLVQPVGSPLSLECTVEGTSNPNLYWYRQAAGRGLQLLFYSVGIGQISSEVPQNLSASRPQDRQFILSSKKLLLSDSGFYLCAWSGTRGGYLVNTEAFFGQGTRLTVV.

V gene TRBV30 combines with J gene TRBJ1-4; no reliable D call. From germline, CDR1 is GTSNPN and CDR2 SVGIG (reference sequence). CDR3 size: 10 residues. V shed 4 bases and J shed 8 bases, with 5 bases lying between them. The CDR3 region is CAWKVEKLFF. The CDR3 DNA follows: TGTGCCTGGAAAGTCGAAAAACTGTTTTTT.

The J gene is TRBJ1-3, the V gene TRBV3-1; no reliable D call. Trimming removed 10 bases from V and 0 bases from J, with 7 bases in between. Germline CDR1 LGHDT, CDR2 YNNKEL (reference sequence). This CDR3 contains 12 residues. This chain's CDR3 is CATGSSGNTIYF. The CDR3 DNA is TGTGCCACCGGCTCCTCTGGAAACACCATATATTTT. The variable domain in full, completed from reference TRBV3-1 and TRBJ1-3, reads DTAVSQTPKYLVTQMGNDKSIKCEQNLGHDTMYWYKQDSKKFLKIMFSYNNKELIINETVPNRFSPKSPDKAHLNLHINSLELGDSAVYFCATGSSGNTIYFGEGSWLTVV.